The 24 T cell receptor beta chains in this list originate from one sample, sequenced in a study of beta chain features in type 1 diabetes. Study observations and caveats: When Type 1 diabetes patients were examined, their TCRB CDR3s proved moderately but significantly shorter in all four CD4+ subsets.

These receptors are not linked to any known antigen. TCRB transcripts that were expressed got sequenced, as all of the isolated RNA had been reverse transcribed. Method: immunoSEQ multiplex PCR; TCRdb's copy keeps in-frame clones and lacks some. The sample records about 300,000 clones, roughly 14% being singletons. The sequenced material came from naive CD4+ T cells from blood. All receptors come from a woman aged 18-29 years with type 1 diabetes.

The chain recombines TRBV7-9 with TRBJ1-2; weak D call: TRBD1 (6 bases). Trimming removed 8 bases from V and 1 base from J, with 14 bases in between. This CDR3 is 14 amino acids long. Germline CDR1 reads SEHNR; CDR2 reads FQNEAQ (reference sequence). CDR3 nucleotides: TGTGCCAGCGGCCTTAACAGGGATAACTATGGCTACACCTTC. It translates to CASGLNRDNYGYTF.

The CDR3 region is CASSLRQGSDTGELFF. CDR3 DNA sequence: TGCGCCAGCAGCTTAAGGCAGGGATCCGACACCGGGGAGCTGTTTTTT. The chain carries TRBV5-1 and TRBJ2-2, with a tentative D call TRBD1 (5 bases). This CDR3 comprises 16 residues. The V end was cut by 2 bases, the J end by 3 bases, with 14 bases between. Germline V gives CDR1 SGHRS, CDR2 YFSETQ.

The V and J genes are TRBV29-1 and TRBJ1-1; D unclear. This CDR3 is built from 13 residues. Deletions cut 7 bases from V and 0 bases from J, with 12 bases between. The germline V gene encodes CDR1 SQVTM and CDR2 ANQGSEA. CDR3 nucleotides: TGCAGCGCGAGTGGGCCGCTGAACACTGAAGCTTTCTTT. This translates into CSASGPLNTEAFF.

This clone was seen more than once but under ten times. The V call is TRBV15, the J call TRBJ2-1; no clear D. The CDR3 is 13 amino acids. In germline, CDR1 is LNHNV, CDR2 YYDKDF (reference sequence). Trimming removed 5 bases at V and 9 bases at J, with 14 bases between. The CDR3 is CATSSRGDGEQFF. The DNA for the CDR3 is TGTGCCACCAGCTCGCGAGGAGACGGTGAGCAGTTCTTC.

This clone was seen more than once but under ten times. V usage is TRBV28 and J usage is TRBJ2-5, with D possibly matching TRBD1 (5 bases). This CDR3 spans 14 amino acids. CDR1 is MDHEN, CDR2 SYDVKM, per germline. Trimming pared 2 bases from V and 6 bases from J, leaving 13 bases between. The CDR3 reads CASSLGAGWQTQYF. DNA of the CDR3: TGTGCCAGCAGTTTAGGGGCCGGGTGGCAGACCCAGTACTTC.

This chain uses TRBV10-3 with TRBJ2-1; 11 positions agree with TRBD2. Germline V lookup: CDR1 ENHRY, CDR2 SYGVKD. Trimming removed 7 bases from V and 9 bases from J; junction bases left unmatched: 5. The CDR3 spans 13 residues. Here the CDR3 reads CAIKASGRTEQFF. The CDR3, as DNA: TGTGCCATCAAGGCTAGCGGGAGGACTGAGCAGTTCTTC.

The chain is built from TRBV12-5 and TRBJ2-3; tentative D call: TRBD2 (5 bases). The V end was cut by 5 bases, the J end by 6 bases, with 9 bases between. There are 12 residues in the CDR3. CDR1 LGHNT and CDR2 FRNRAP come from the germline V gene. DNA for the CDR3: TGTGCTAGTGGTATCCGAGGGGATACGCAGTATTTT. It is translated as CASGIRGDTQYF.

V is TRBV11-2 and J is TRBJ2-1; 8 bases line up with TRBD1. V trimming: 6 bases; J trimming: 8 bases; junction bases outside the gene matches: 6. CDR3 length: 13 amino acids. In germline, CDR1 is SGHAT, CDR2 FQNNGV. The CDR3 loop reads CASRPQGADEQFF. The DNA for the CDR3 is TGTGCCAGCAGGCCCCAGGGGGCCGATGAGCAGTTCTTC.

This clone was seen only a few times. The junction departs from germline at one end; a sequencing error may be responsible. This sequence joins TRBV7-9 and TRBJ2-1; 11 bases match TRBD1. The CDR3 spans 11 residues. CDR1 SEHNR and CDR2 FQNEAQ come from the germline V gene (reference sequence). The CDR3 spells CASSPGTGGIF. The CDR3 nucleotides are TGTGCCAGCAGCCCCGGGACAGGGGGAATCTTC.

The chain combines TRBV11-2 with TRBJ2-5, with 7 bases matching TRBD2. There are 17 residues in the CDR3. Germline CDR1 is SGHAT and CDR2 is FQNNGV. Trimming removed 5 bases from V and 5 bases from J; junction bases left unmatched: 17. The CDR3 DNA sequence: TGTGCCAGCAGCATAGCGATTGGCGGGAGCCGGGGGGAGACCCAGTACTTC. The encoded protein is CASSIAIGGSRGETQYF.

The sample holds a few counts of this clone. This chain joins TRBV7-2 and TRBJ1-1; 7 bases agree with TRBD1. CDR1 is SGHTA, CDR2 FQGNSA, per germline. The CDR3 totals 14 residues. With 5 bases clipped from V and 3 bases from J, the junction kept 6 bases outside the gene matches. The CDR3 protein is CASSTGAGHTEAFF. The CDR3 nucleotides read TGTGCCAGCAGCACAGGGGCGGGGCACACTGAAGCTTTCTTT.

This clone was counted between two and nine times. The V and J genes are TRBV6-5 and TRBJ1-2, with 9 bases identical to TRBD1. The CDR3 spans 14 residues. Germline V gene sequence: CDR1 MNHEY, CDR2 SVGAGI. With V trimmed by 2 bases and J by 5 bases, 3 bases remained unmatched. The CDR3 DNA reads TGTGCCAGCAGTTACCGGGGACAGGGATATGGCTACACCTTC. This gives the protein CASSYRGQGYGYTF.

This clone was picked up a small number of times. The CDR3 region is CASSSEGLAGDPQETQYF. The CDR3 nucleotides read TGTGCCAGCAGTTCAGAGGGGCTAGCGGGGGATCCCCAAGAGACCCAGTACTTC. The chain recombines TRBV2 with TRBJ2-5; TRBD2 matches at 10 bases. Germline CDR1 reads SNHLY; CDR2 reads FYNNEI. V gave up 5 bases and J gave up 1 base; unmatched junction bases: 13. There are 18 residues in the CDR3.

This clone was detected only a few times. V is TRBV28 and J is TRBJ2-7; 13 bases are a match to TRBD2. This CDR3 is built from 13 residues. Germline values: CDR1 MDHEN, CDR2 SYDVKM. With 4 bases clipped from V and 8 bases from J, the junction kept 2 bases outside the gene matches. CDR3 residues: CASSSGLAGQQYF. CDR3 DNA: TGTGCCAGCAGTTCGGGACTAGCGGGACAGCAGTACTTC.

The V and J genes are TRBV7-2 and TRBJ2-3; unclear D gene. The CDR3 totals 14 residues. Trimming cost V 3 bases and J 4 bases, with 11 bases left between them. The germline gives CDR1 SGHTA, CDR2 FQGNSA. The chain's CDR3 is CASSFRSVSDTQYF. The CDR3 nucleotides read TGTGCCAGCAGCTTTCGGAGCGTTTCAGATACGCAGTATTTT.

DNA of the CDR3: TGTGCCAGCTCACCCTTCGATAGCGGGAGGGCCTTCATTCTCCGGGAGACCCAGTACTTC. Translation gives CASSPFDSGRAFILRETQYF. The V call is TRBV18, the J call TRBJ2-5, with TRBD2 matching 11 bases. This CDR3 has 20 residues. Per germline, CDR1 KGHSH and CDR2 LQKENI. With V trimmed by 3 bases and J by 5 bases, 20 bases remained unmatched.

V usage is TRBV29-1 and J usage is TRBJ2-7, with D perhaps matching TRBD2 (6 bases). There are 15 residues in the CDR3. Trimming took 6 bases from V and 3 from J, leaving 21 bases between them. Germline V gives CDR1 SQVTM, CDR2 ANQGSEA. The CDR3: CSVRPPGGQSYEQYF. The CDR3 DNA reads as TGCAGCGTCCGACCCCCCGGGGGTCAGAGCTACGAGCAGTACTTC.

The J gene is TRBJ2-2, the V gene TRBV6-5; 8 bases agree with TRBD1. With V trimmed by 6 bases and J by 5 bases, 2 bases remained unmatched. CDR1 is MNHEY and CDR2 is SVGAGI in the germline V gene. The CDR3 is 13 amino acids. CDR3 sequence (DNA): TGTGCCAGCAGCACAGGGGGAACCGGGGAGCTGTTTTTT. Its protein is CASSTGGTGELFF.

V usage is TRBV7-3 and J usage is TRBJ2-1; TRBD2 might be the D (5 bases). The CDR3 is made up of 13 amino acids. In germline, CDR1 is SGHTA, CDR2 FQGTGA. Trimming pared 4 bases from V and 7 bases from J, leaving 11 bases between. The CDR3 region has the DNA TGTGCCAGCAGCTCCCAGCCGGGGAATGAGCAGTTCTTC. It encodes CASSSQPGNEQFF.

This clone has more than one count but fewer than ten. CDR3 amino acids: CASSVGLAAAKRAKNIQYF. The CDR3 bases are TGTGCCAGTAGTGTCGGACTAGCGGCCGCCAAGAGGGCCAAAAACATTCAGTACTTC. The chain joins TRBV19 to TRBJ2-4; TRBD2 aligns across 10 bases. Losses at the gene ends were 5 bases for V and 1 base for J; bases not matched to a gene: 14. This CDR3 comprises 19 residues. Per germline, CDR1 LNHDA and CDR2 SQIVND (reference sequence).

This clone was detected only a few times. V and J are TRBV5-1 and TRBJ1-1; D gene uncertain. Trimming cost V 0 bases and J 3 bases, with 9 bases left between them. CDR1 is SGHRS and CDR2 is YFSETQ in the germline V gene. This CDR3 is 14 amino acids long. The CDR3 loop is CASSLGLEYTEAFF. The CDR3 DNA reads as TGCGCCAGCAGCTTGGGGTTAGAATACACTGAAGCTTTCTTT.

This clone was observed a few times. The gene calls are TRBV5-4 and TRBJ2-1; 7 bases are a match to TRBD2. CDR1 is SGHNT and CDR2 is YYREEE in the germline V gene (reference sequence). The ends lost 4 bases at V and 3 bases at J; junction bases unmatched: 13. The CDR3 has 17 residues. Here the CDR3 reads CASSPRAGLADYNEQFF. The CDR3 nucleotides read TGTGCCAGCAGCCCCCGGGCGGGTCTAGCGGACTACAATGAGCAGTTCTTC.

This clone was detected only a few times. The V gene is TRBV5-4, the J gene TRBJ2-1; possible D gene TRBD1, 5 bases. Germline lookup yields CDR1 SGHNT and CDR2 YYREEE (reference sequence). Trimming pared 1 base from V and 8 bases from J, leaving 7 bases between. The CDR3 extends over 12 amino acids. In nucleotides, the CDR3 is TGTGCCAGCAGCTTGTCAGGGTATGAGCAGTTCTTC. This gives the protein CASSLSGYEQFF.

In this sample, this clone turned up a few times. The chain links TRBV12-5 to TRBJ2-6; D unclear. This CDR3 is built from 17 residues. Germline assignment: CDR1 LGHNT and CDR2 FRNRAP. Trimming shortened V by 1 base and J by 1 base, and 11 bases separated the two germline ends. CDR3 sequence reads: CASGLDTVGSGANVLTF. The CDR3 DNA reads TGTGCTAGTGGTTTGGATACAGTCGGATCTGGGGCCAACGTCCTGACTTTC.